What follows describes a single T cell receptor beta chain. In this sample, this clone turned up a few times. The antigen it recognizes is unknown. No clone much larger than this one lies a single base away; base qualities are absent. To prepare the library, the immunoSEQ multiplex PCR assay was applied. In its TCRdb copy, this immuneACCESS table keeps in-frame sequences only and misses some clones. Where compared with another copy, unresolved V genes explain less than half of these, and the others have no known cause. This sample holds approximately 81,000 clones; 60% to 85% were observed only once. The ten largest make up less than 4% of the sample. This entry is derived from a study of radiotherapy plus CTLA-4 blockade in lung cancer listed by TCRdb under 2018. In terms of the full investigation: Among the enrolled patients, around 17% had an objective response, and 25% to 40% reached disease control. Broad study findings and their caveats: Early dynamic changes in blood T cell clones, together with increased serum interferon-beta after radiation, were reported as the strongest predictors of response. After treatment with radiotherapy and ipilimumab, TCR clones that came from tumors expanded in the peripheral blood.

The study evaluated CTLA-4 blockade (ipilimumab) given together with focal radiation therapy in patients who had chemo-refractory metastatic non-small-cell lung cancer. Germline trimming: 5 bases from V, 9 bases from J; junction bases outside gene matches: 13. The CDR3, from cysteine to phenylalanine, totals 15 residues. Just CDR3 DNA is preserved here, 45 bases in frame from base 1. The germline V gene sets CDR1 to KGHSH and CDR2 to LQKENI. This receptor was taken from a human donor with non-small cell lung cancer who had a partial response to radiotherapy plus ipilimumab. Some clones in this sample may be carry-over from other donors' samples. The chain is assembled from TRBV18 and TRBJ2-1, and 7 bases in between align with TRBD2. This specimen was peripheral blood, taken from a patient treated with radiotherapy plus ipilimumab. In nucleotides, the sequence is TGTGCCAGCTCATATCTACCGAACGGGGGGAGTGAGCAGTTCTTC. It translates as CASSYLPNGGSEQFF.